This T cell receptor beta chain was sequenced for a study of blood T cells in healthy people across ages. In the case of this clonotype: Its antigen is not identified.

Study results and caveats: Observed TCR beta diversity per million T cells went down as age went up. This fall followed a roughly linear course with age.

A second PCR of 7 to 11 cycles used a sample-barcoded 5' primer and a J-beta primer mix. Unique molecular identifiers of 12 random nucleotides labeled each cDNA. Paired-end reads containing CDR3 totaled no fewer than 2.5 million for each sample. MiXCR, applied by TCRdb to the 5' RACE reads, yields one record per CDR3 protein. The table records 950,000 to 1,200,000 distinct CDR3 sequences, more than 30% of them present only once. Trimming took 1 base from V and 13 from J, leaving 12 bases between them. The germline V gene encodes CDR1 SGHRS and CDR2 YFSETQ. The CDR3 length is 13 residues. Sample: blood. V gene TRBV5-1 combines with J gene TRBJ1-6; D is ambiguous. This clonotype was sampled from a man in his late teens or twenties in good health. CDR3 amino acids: CASSLRVGFPLHF. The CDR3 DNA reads TGCGCCAGCAGCTTGAGGGTCGGTTTCCCCCTCCACTTT.